The T cell receptor beta chain described here comes from a study of blood T cell repertoires in COVID-19. Study information: Nucleic acid was either cDNA or gDNA, and it came from T cells, B-cell-depleted T cells, or PBMCs.

Participant age was roughly 18 to 95 years, and participants resided in fewer than 30 US areas. Under the authors' procedure: How many nucleated cells were present was estimated from reference gene primer amplification. Sequenced by immunoSEQ multiplex PCR; TCRdb stores in-frame clones only, minus some. V, J and clone size were drawn from that table, and D and trimming were deduced from the DNA. The sample has about 250,000 clones; 75% to 85% are singletons. This CDR3 region has 16 residues. Per the germline V gene, CDR1 is MNHEY and CDR2 is SVGEGT. V lost 4 bases and J 1 base, leaving 13 bases between the germline ends.

V gene TRBV6-2 or TRBV6-3 combines with J gene TRBJ2-2; D perhaps matches TRBD1 (6 bases). Material: PBMCs or T cells enriched from blood (not recorded which). This TCR came from a woman in her fifties or sixties with acute COVID-19. The CDR3 DNA reads as TGTGCCAGCAGTTTCGCCGCGACAGGGAACACCGGGGAGCTGTTTTTT. The encoded protein is CASSFAATGNTGELFF.